The source of this T cell receptor beta chain is a study of response to subunit inactivated influenza vaccine. Each CDR3 protein is one row after TCRdb ran MiXCR on the RT-PCR reads. The sample includes just under 550,000 distinct CDR3 sequences, around a quarter of them seen just once. CDR1 SQVTM and CDR2 ANQGSEA come from the germline V gene. Trimming left V 3 bases short and J 6 bases short, with 11 bases between. The CDR3 is made up of 13 amino acids. The same sample was also studied in work on T cells expressing NK-cell markers. This second report adds: Synthesis of TCR beta cDNA relied on 5'RACE template switching carrying UMIs.

The sequence was collected from a man aged 50 to 60 who received an inactivated influenza vaccine. The chain uses TRBV29-1 and TRBJ2-2; either TRBD1 or TRBD2 may supply D (5 bases each). This specimen was CD4+ T cells sorted from PBMCs, taken less than 13 days after vaccination. The CDR3 DNA reads TGCAGCGTTGAGGGGACCTCCTCCGGGGAGCTGTTTTTT. Protein: CSVEGTSSGELFF.